This entry lists 25 T cell receptor beta chains sequenced from one sample in a study of blood T cell repertoires in COVID-19. Generated by immunoSEQ multiplex PCR, the TCRdb table keeps only in-frame clones and is missing some. The profile shows some 320,000 clones, about nine tenths of them singletons. The specimen was PBMCs or T cells enriched from blood (not recorded which). The receptors stem from a man in his sixties who had recovered from COVID-19.

The chain employs TRBV29-1 and TRBJ1-1, with 9 bases lining up with TRBD1. Germline V gene sequence: CDR1 SQVTM, CDR2 ANQGSEA. The V segment lost 7 bases and the J segment 4 bases; nucleotides outside the gene matches: 10. There are 14 residues in the CDR3. CDR3 bases: TGCAGCGCCCTCGGGGACAGGGCGGCCACTGAAGCTTTCTTT. Amino acids: CSALGDRAATEAFF.

The V and J genes are TRBV9 and TRBJ1-6; perhaps TRBD1 as D (5 bases). This CDR3 has 15 amino acids. V lost 0 bases, J lost 11 bases, and 15 bases lay in between. CDR1 is SGDLS, CDR2 YYNGEE, per germline. The CDR3 sequence is CASSVDKGRGTPLHF. The CDR3 nucleotides read TGTGCCAGCAGCGTAGATAAAGGACGGGGGACACCCCTCCACTTT.

This chain links TRBV28 with TRBJ2-5, with no clear D. Trimming took off 3 bases at V and 2 bases at J, with 7 bases between the two ends. This CDR3 is 13 amino acids long. CDR1 MDHEN and CDR2 SYDVKM come from the germline V gene. The CDR3 reads CASSFASQETQYF. In nucleotides, the CDR3 is TGTGCCAGCAGTTTCGCGTCGCAAGAGACCCAGTACTTC.

This chain connects TRBV6-4 to TRBJ2-1; 11 bases are a match to TRBD2. CDR1 and CDR2 (germline): MRHNA, SNTAGT. The CDR3 sequence is 15 residues long. Trimming at V came to 4 bases and at J to 6 bases, leaving 5 bases not matched to a gene. The CDR3: CASSVETSGTNEQFF. CDR3 sequence (DNA): TGTGCCAGCAGTGTCGAGACTAGCGGGACCAATGAGCAGTTCTTC.

The CDR3 loop reads CASSLVAGGPYNEQFF. CDR3 sequence (DNA): TGTGCCAGCAGTTTGGTAGCGGGAGGGCCTTACAATGAGCAGTTCTTC. J is TRBJ2-1 and V is TRBV28; 11 nucleotides match TRBD2. CDR1 and CDR2 from the germline V gene are MDHEN and SYDVKM. V was pared by 3 bases and J by 4 bases, with 5 bases of the junction left unmatched. CDR3 length: 16 residues.

The chain couples TRBV18 to TRBJ2-7; 11 bases map to TRBD1. J lost 4 bases, V lost 2 bases, and 7 bases had no gene match. Germline V CDR1 and CDR2: KGHSH, LQKENI. The CDR3 is 16 residues long. The CDR3 sequence: CASSPRTGGADYEQYF. CDR3 nucleotide sequence: TGTGCCAGCTCACCAAGGACAGGGGGCGCAGATTACGAGCAGTACTTC.

The V and J genes are TRBV2 and TRBJ1-5, with D perhaps TRBD1 (5 bases). CDR3 length equals 14 residues. Between the trimmed V and J ends, which lost 5 bases and 3 bases, there was a span of 11 bases. Germline CDR1 SNHLY, CDR2 FYNNEI. The CDR3 DNA is TGTGCCAGCAGTCTTAGACAGTTCAATCAGCCCCAGCATTTT. Amino acids: CASSLRQFNQPQHF.

The chain links TRBV5-1 to TRBJ2-2; 8 bases align to TRBD2. CDR1 SGHRS and CDR2 YFSETQ come from the germline V gene. This CDR3 has 15 residues. J was trimmed by 5 bases and V by 4 bases; bases with no gene match: 7. In DNA form, the CDR3 reads TGCGCCAGCAGCGAAGCGGGAGTGGGTACCGGGGAGCTGTTTTTT. It codes for CASSEAGVGTGELFF.

The chain joins TRBV5-1 to TRBJ2-3; 8 bases agree with TRBD1. This CDR3 spans 15 amino acids. V shed 3 bases and J 2 bases; nucleotides not matched to a gene: 5. Germline assignment: CDR1 SGHRS and CDR2 YFSETQ. This CDR3 reads CASSSRTGFTDTQYF. In DNA, the CDR3 is TGCGCCAGCAGCTCTAGGACAGGGTTCACAGATACGCAGTATTTT.

J is TRBJ1-1 and V is TRBV28, with 8 bases fitting TRBD1. This CDR3 is built from 18 residues. The trim removed 6 bases at V and 1 base at J, leaving 16 bases unmatched. Germline CDR1 is MDHEN and CDR2 is SYDVKM. The chain's CDR3 is CASSWNRRGRFGNTEAFF. For the CDR3, the DNA is TGTGCCAGCAGCTGGAACCGCAGGGGGCGATTTGGGAACACTGAAGCTTTCTTT. Complete variable domain (other parts from reference TRBV28 and TRBJ1-1): DVKVTQSSRYLVKRTGEKVFLECVQDMDHENMFWYRQDPGLGLRLIYFSYDVKMKEKGDIPEGYSVSREKKERFSLILESASTNQTSMYLCASSWNRRGRFGNTEAFFGQGTRLTVV.

This clone was detected only once. The chain joins TRBV15 to TRBJ1-5; no reliable D call. V was shortened by 0 bases and J by 1 base, with 13 bases between the two germline ends. The CDR3 totals 17 residues. The germline gives CDR1 LNHNV, CDR2 YYDKDF (reference sequence). CDR3: CATSRDWREQSNQPQHF. Written as DNA, the CDR3 is TGTGCCACCAGCAGAGATTGGAGGGAACAGAGCAATCAGCCCCAGCATTTT.

The rearrangement uses TRBV6-5 and TRBJ1-4, with D maybe TRBD1 (5 bases). V lost 0 bases, J lost 3 bases, and 11 bases lay in between. Germline V gene data show CDR1 as MNHEY and CDR2 as SVGAGI. This CDR3 region has 16 residues. Here the CDR3 DNA reads TGTGCCAGCAGTTACTCGATGGGGGGGTCTAATGAAAAACTGTTTTTT. This sequence encodes CASSYSMGGSNEKLFF.

V gene TRBV28 combines with J gene TRBJ2-7; 8 nucleotides agree with TRBD1. V was clipped by 6 bases and J by 1 base; unmatched bases: 2. The CDR3 is 13 residues long. Germline V gives CDR1 MDHEN, CDR2 SYDVKM. CDR3 amino acids: CASRRQGSYEQYF. Written as DNA, the CDR3 is TGTGCCAGCAGAAGACAGGGGTCCTACGAGCAGTACTTC. The full variable domain, with the rest looked up from reference TRBV28 and TRBJ2-7, is DVKVTQSSRYLVKRTGEKVFLECVQDMDHENMFWYRQDPGLGLRLIYFSYDVKMKEKGDIPEGYSVSREKKERFSLILESASTNQTSMYLCASRRQGSYEQYFGPGTRLTVT.

This chain connects TRBV28 to TRBJ2-1; 7 bases align to TRBD2. The CDR3 extends over 13 amino acids. With 7 bases clipped from V and 7 bases from J, the junction kept 7 bases outside the gene matches. Germline CDR1 MDHEN, CDR2 SYDVKM. DNA of the CDR3: TGTGCCAGCACCTTGGGAGGGCAAAATGAGCAGTTCTTC. Translation: CASTLGGQNEQFF.

The chain employs TRBV5-8 and TRBJ2-5; 7 positions match TRBD2. V trimming: 3 bases; J trimming: 1 base; junction bases outside the gene matches: 9. Germline V lookup: CDR1 SGHTS, CDR2 YDEGEE. This CDR3 contains 16 residues. CDR3 sequence reads: CASSSFLGRGQETQYF. CDR3 nucleotide sequence: TGTGCCAGCAGCTCTTTCCTAGGGAGGGGCCAAGAGACCCAGTACTTC.

This chain connects TRBV4-3 to TRBJ1-6; 7 positions agree with TRBD1. V shed 0 bases, J shed 8 bases, and the junction held 10 bases outside the gene matches. Germline V gives CDR1 LGHNA, CDR2 YSLEER. CDR3 length: 17 amino acids. For the CDR3, the DNA is TGCGCCAGCAGCCAAGAAAATACACAGGGGTTTTATTCACCCCTCCACTTT. As protein: CASSQENTQGFYSPLHF.

The chain has TRBV6-4 and TRBJ1-2, with TRBD1 identical over 9 bases. V shed 4 bases and J 4 bases; nucleotides not matched to a gene: 7. The CDR3 runs to 15 residues. The germline V gene encodes CDR1 MRHNA and CDR2 SNTAGT. CDR3 DNA sequence: TGTGCCAGCAGTGCCGGGACAGGGTCGTTCTATGGCTACACCTTC. Its protein is CASSAGTGSFYGYTF.

The V call is TRBV12-3 or TRBV12-4, the J call TRBJ2-3; D is possibly TRBD2 (6 bases). Trimming removed 8 bases from V and 6 bases from J, with 9 bases in between. The CDR3 consists of 11 residues. CDR3 nucleotides: TGTGCCAGCTCCCGGGGGGATACGCAGTATTTT. Translation: CASSRGDTQYF.

V and J are TRBV4-1 and TRBJ2-3, with TRBD1 matching over 8 bases. The germline gives CDR1 MGHRA, CDR2 YSYEKL. After removal of 6 bases from V and 2 bases from J, the junction contained 7 bases not matched to a gene. The CDR3 contains 15 residues. Written as DNA, the CDR3 is TGCGCCAGCAGGCTGGACAGGGTGTCCACAGATACGCAGTATTTT. Amino acids: CASRLDRVSTDTQYF.

A single count supports this clone. The chain combines TRBV7-2 with TRBJ2-7; 11 positions match TRBD2. From germline, CDR1 is SGHTA and CDR2 FQGNSA. This CDR3 spans 18 amino acids. Losses at the gene ends were 1 base for V and 2 bases for J; bases not matched to a gene: 10. Here the CDR3 DNA reads TGTGCCAGCAGCTTAGTCGTTAGGCTAGCGGGAGGAACCTACGAGCAGTACTTC. Translating it yields CASSLVVRLAGGTYEQYF. Complete variable domain (other parts from reference TRBV7-2 and TRBJ2-7): GAGVSQSPSNKVTEKGKDVELRCDPISGHTALYWYRQSLGQGLEFLIYFQGNSAPDKSGLPSDRFSAERTGGSVSTLTIQRTQQEDSAVYLCASSLVVRLAGGTYEQYFGPGTRLTVT.

The chain recombines TRBV5-4 with TRBJ2-1, with a possible D match to TRBD2 (5 bases). The CDR3 contains 15 residues. V shed 3 bases and J shed 5 bases, with 15 bases lying between them. From germline, CDR1 is SGHNT and CDR2 YYREEE (reference sequence). This CDR3 is CASSWVRGPHNEQFF. The CDR3 DNA sequence: TGTGCCAGCAGCTGGGTCCGCGGGCCGCACAATGAGCAGTTCTTC.

The chain couples TRBV9 to TRBJ2-3; 7 positions agree with TRBD2. V lost 0 bases, J lost 8 bases, and 15 bases stayed unmatched. This CDR3 has 17 residues. Germline lookup yields CDR1 SGDLS and CDR2 YYNGEE. This CDR3 is CASSVEVGGGLSSTQYF. The DNA for the CDR3 is TGTGCCAGCAGCGTAGAAGTGGGGGGAGGGCTTTCCTCTACGCAGTATTTT.

This clone showed up just a few times. The chain has TRBV28 and TRBJ2-7; D may be TRBD1 (6 bases). CDR1 and CDR2 from the germline V gene are MDHEN and SYDVKM. The CDR3 is 15 residues long. Between the trimmed V and J ends, which lost 5 bases and 0 bases, there was a span of 14 bases. The CDR3 region is CASSPIRGPSYEQYF. The CDR3 DNA reads TGTGCCAGCAGTCCAATCAGGGGACCCTCCTACGAGCAGTACTTC.

The CDR3 DNA sequence: TGTGCCAGTAGTATAGTCCCGGTGAACTCCCAAGAGACCCAGTACTTC. Amino acid sequence: CASSIVPVNSQETQYF. The chain is built from TRBV19 and TRBJ2-5; no clear D. Germline assignment: CDR1 LNHDA and CDR2 SQIVND (reference sequence). The CDR3 is made up of 16 amino acids. V lost 1 base and J 1 base, leaving 13 bases between the germline ends.

The chain recombines TRBV11-3 with TRBJ2-4; 7 nucleotides align to TRBD2. Germline CDR1 SGHNT, CDR2 YENEEA. Losses at the gene ends were 5 bases for V and 1 base for J; bases not matched to a gene: 2. The length of the CDR3 is 14 residues. The CDR3 loop is CASSPGGAKNIQYF. CDR3 nucleotides: TGTGCCAGCAGCCCCGGGGGGGCCAAAAACATTCAGTACTTC.